A selection of T cell receptor beta chains follows, all from one sample in a study of neoadjuvant nivolumab and ipilimumab in lung cancer. Sequenced by immunoSEQ multiplex PCR; TCRdb stores in-frame clones only, minus some. Of 20,000 to 25,000 clones in the sample, more than 65% were seen once. Sequencing was performed on peripheral blood, taken before neoadjuvant nivolumab, alone or with ipilimumab. These receptors were taken from an adult with non-small cell lung cancer. Both conserved end residues are part of each CDR3. D genes are given only for firm matches. The size entry is marked missing in some rows and otherwise reads once, few, many or a size class.

CDR3 | DNA | size | D | J | V
CASSLPGQGQPQHF | TGTGCCAGCAGCTTACCGGGACAGGGACAGCCCCAGCATTTT | once | TRBD1 | TRBJ1-5 | TRBV11-3
CASSLNRGLEKLFF | TGTGCCAGCAGCCTAAACAGGGGGCTCGAAAAACTGTTTTTT | . | TRBD1 | TRBJ1-4 | TRBV7-9
CASSMVNYEQYF | TGTGCCAGTAGTATGGTCAACTACGAGCAGTACTTC | few | . | TRBJ2-7 | TRBV19
CASSYSGASNQPQHF | TGTGCCAGCAGTTACTCGGGGGCGAGCAATCAGCCCCAGCATTTT | . | . | TRBJ1-5 | TRBV6-5
CASSSASSYEQYF | TGTGCCAGTTCTAGCGCGAGCTCCTACGAGCAGTACTTC | few | . | TRBJ2-7 | TRBV6-1
CASSLMGQGYEQFF | TGTGCCAGCAGCTTAATGGGGCAGGGGTATGAGCAGTTCTTC | . | . | TRBJ2-1 | TRBV7-2
CASSTGFQDTQYF | TGTGCCAGCAGCACAGGGTTTCAGGATACGCAGTATTTT | . | . | TRBJ2-3 | TRBV7-2
CATHRGDLGFTGANVLTF | TGCGCCACCCATAGGGGGGACCTCGGTTTCACTGGGGCCAACGTCCTGACTTTC | . | . | TRBJ2-6 | TRBV5-1
CASSLTRANTEAFF | TGTGCCAGCAGCTTAACCAGGGCGAACACTGAAGCTTTCTTT | . | . | TRBJ1-1 | TRBV7-9
CASSTRQGAGDTQYF | TGTGCCAGCAGCACCAGACAGGGGGCAGGAGATACGCAGTATTTT | . | TRBD1 | TRBJ2-3 | TRBV9
CSVVPGVGYTF | TGCAGCGTTGTTCCCGGGGTTGGCTACACCTTC | few | . | TRBJ1-2 | TRBV29-1
CASSPSPGQFGIDGELFF | TGTGCCAGCAGTCCCAGTCCTGGACAGTTCGGGATTGACGGGGAGCTGTTTTTT | . | . | TRBJ2-2 | TRBV28
CASSPGENYGYTF | TGTGCCAGCAGCCCCGGAGAAAACTATGGCTACACCTTC | . | . | TRBJ1-2 | TRBV11-2
CASSPGGTGYLGPGGYTF | TGTGCCAGCAGCCCCGGGGGGACAGGGTACCTGGGACCAGGCGGCTACACCTTC | . | TRBD1 | TRBJ1-2 | TRBV5-4
CASGAASGTYEQYF | TGTGCCAGCGGGGCGGCTAGCGGTACCTACGAGCAGTACTTC | . | TRBD2 | TRBJ2-7 | TRBV7-9
CASSKGLAGAGEQYF | TGTGCCAGCAGTAAGGGACTAGCGGGAGCTGGCGAGCAGTACTTC | . | TRBD2 | TRBJ2-7 | TRBV6-1
CASSLAADTQYF | TGTGCCAGCAGCTTAGCAGCAGATACGCAGTATTTT | . | . | TRBJ2-3 | TRBV11-1
CASSYSRTGEGYTF | TGTGCCAGCAGTTACTCGAGGACAGGGGAAGGCTACACCTTC | . | TRBD1 | TRBJ1-2 | TRBV6-6
CASSFGGPGANVLTF | TGTGCCAGCAGCTTTGGGGGACCTGGGGCCAACGTCCTGACTTTC | . | . | TRBJ2-6 | TRBV7-2
CASSLGTGDRGYTF | TGTGCCAGCAGCCTTGGGACAGGGGATCGTGGCTACACCTTC | once | TRBD1 | TRBJ1-2 | TRBV7-9
CASSTTGVEKLFF | TGTGCCAGCTCGACGACAGGGGTAGAAAAACTGTTTTTT | . | TRBD1 | TRBJ1-4 | TRBV18
CASSGQATPYEQYF | TGTGCCAGCAGCGGGCAGGCCACCCCCTACGAGCAGTACTTC | . | . | TRBJ2-7 | TRBV27
CASSVSGQTYTGELFF | TGTGCCAGCAGCGTATCCGGACAGACCTACACCGGGGAGCTGTTTTTT | . | . | TRBJ2-2 | TRBV9
CASSQGQSMNTEAFF | TGTGCCAGCTCACAGGGACAGTCCATGAACACTGAAGCTTTCTTT | . | TRBD1 | TRBJ1-1 | TRBV18
CASSRDPDTQYF | TGTGCCAGCAGCCGGGACCCAGATACGCAGTATTTT | . | . | TRBJ2-3 | TRBV5-8
CASSSPSASYEQYF | TGTGCCAGCAGCTCGCCTAGCGCCTCCTACGAGCAGTACTTC | . | . | TRBJ2-7 | TRBV7-8
CASSPGQGGYNEQFF | TGTGCCAGCAGCCCCGGACAGGGGGGATACAATGAGCAGTTCTTC | . | TRBD1 | TRBJ2-1 | TRBV9
CASSISSQDQPQHF | TGTGCCAGTAGTATCTCTTCCCAGGATCAGCCCCAGCATTTT | . | . | TRBJ1-5 | TRBV19
CASSFRNTIYF | TGTGCCAGCAGCTTTCGGAACACCATATATTTT | . | . | TRBJ1-3 | TRBV14
CASSLGHEGFDTQYF | TGTGCCAGCAGCTTAGGGCATGAGGGGTTCGATACGCAGTATTTT | . | . | TRBJ2-3 | TRBV7-8
CASSLERTFTDTQYF | TGTGCCAGCAGCTTGGAACGTACTTTCACAGATACGCAGTATTTT | once | . | TRBJ2-3 | TRBV5-4
CASSLDTPEQFF | TGTGCCAGCAGCCTCGACACACCCGAGCAGTTCTTC | few | . | TRBJ2-1 | TRBV6-4
CASSTTGAYSYEQYF | TGTGCCAGCAGCACAACAGGGGCGTACTCCTACGAGCAGTACTTC | . | TRBD1 | TRBJ2-7 | TRBV5-6
CASTGGGKRFSYEQYF | TGTGCCAGCACCGGAGGGGGGAAGCGGTTCTCCTACGAGCAGTACTTC | . | . | TRBJ2-7 | TRBV7-2
CASSAVTGRQEQFF | TGTGCCAGCAGCGCGGTTACAGGACGTCAAGAGCAGTTCTTC | . | . | TRBJ2-1 | TRBV7-9
CASSQDRDYGYTF | TGTGCCAGCAGCCAGGACAGGGACTATGGCTACACCTTC | . | TRBD1 | TRBJ1-2 | TRBV2
CAWSVLGASGNTIYF | TGTGCCTGGAGTGTACTGGGGGCATCTGGAAACACCATATATTTT | . | . | TRBJ1-3 | TRBV30
CASSVVPDREDTGELFF | TGTGCCAGCAGCGTAGTTCCCGACAGGGAGGACACCGGGGAGCTGTTTTTT | . | . | TRBJ2-2 | TRBV9
CASSQDLGSDEQFF | TGCGCCAGCAGCCAAGATCTCGGAAGCGATGAGCAGTTCTTC | . | . | TRBJ2-1 | TRBV4-3
CASSMSIASYEQYF | TGTGCCAGCAGCATGTCTATCGCGTCCTACGAGCAGTACTTC | . | . | TRBJ2-7 | TRBV7-9
CASSVGSGVGYEQYF | TGTGCCAGCAGCGTAGGTTCCGGGGTTGGATACGAGCAGTACTTC | . | . | TRBJ2-7 | TRBV9
CASSQEYRTTYGYTF | TGCGCCAGCAGCCAAGAATACAGGACCACATATGGCTACACCTTC | . | . | TRBJ1-2 | TRBV4-3
CASSLVGRQSNQPQHF | TGTGCCAGCAGCTTAGTGGGCAGGCAGAGCAATCAGCCCCAGCATTTT | . | . | TRBJ1-5 | TRBV11-2
CASSLGQEGGGYTF | TGTGCCAGCAGCTTGGGGCAGGAAGGCGGAGGCTACACCTTC | . | . | TRBJ1-2 | TRBV5-5
CASSLTSGANVLTF | TGTGCCAGCAGCTTAACCTCCGGGGCCAACGTCCTGACTTTC | . | . | TRBJ2-6 | TRBV7-3
CASSLGPGQVTGEQFF | TGTGCCAGCAGCTTGGGACCGGGACAGGTCACTGGTGAGCAGTTCTTC | . | TRBD1 | TRBJ2-1 | TRBV7-2
CASSAGQGGGSLAFF | TGCGCCAGCAGCGCTGGGCAGGGTGGAGGGTCGTTGGCTTTCTTT | few | . | TRBJ1-1 | TRBV5-1
CASSVEPSGGTNSYEQYF | TGTGCCAGCAGCGTAGAGCCTAGCGGGGGGACAAACTCCTACGAGCAGTACTTC | . | TRBD2 | TRBJ2-7 | TRBV9
CSVARDPKNEQFF | TGCAGCGTTGCGCGGGACCCGAAGAATGAGCAGTTCTTC | . | . | TRBJ2-1 | TRBV29-1
CASSLIGDGANVLTF | TGTGCCAGCAGCTTGATAGGGGACGGGGCCAACGTCCTGACTTTC | . | . | TRBJ2-6 | TRBV5-5
CSVERLAGDNEQFF | TGCAGCGTTGAGCGACTAGCGGGGGACAATGAGCAGTTCTTC | . | TRBD2 | TRBJ2-1 | TRBV29-1
CASSIGTLTYEQYF | TGTGCCAGCAGCATCGGGACACTTACCTACGAGCAGTACTTC | once | . | TRBJ2-7 | TRBV11-2
CASSLAEAPNQPQHF | TGTGCCAGCAGCTTGGCGGAGGCGCCGAATCAGCCCCAGCATTTT | . | . | TRBJ1-5 | TRBV5-4
CASSYLAGETQYF | TGTGCCAGCAGTTACCTAGCCGGGGAGACCCAGTACTTC | . | . | TRBJ2-5 | TRBV6-5
CASSLGLAGGNEQFF | TGTGCTAGCAGCTTGGGGCTAGCGGGAGGCAATGAGCAGTTCTTC | . | TRBD2 | TRBJ2-1 | TRBV7-7
CASSIPPGEQYF | TGTGCCAGTAGTATTCCTCCCGGCGAGCAGTACTTC | . | . | TRBJ2-7 | TRBV19